The clone carrying this T cell receptor (beta chain) was detected once. The sample comes from a study of regulatory T cells in long-lasting Graves disease. Researchers made TCR beta libraries by using iRepertoire HTBI primers and running Arm-PCR on CDR3 regions. TCRdb independently ran MiXCR on the multiplex PCR reads; one entry per CDR3 protein. The sample records around 450,000 distinct CDR3 sequences, around 16% being singletons. Germline V gene sequence: CDR1 MNHNS, CDR2 SASEGT. This CDR3 region has 14 residues. V lost 6 bases and J lost 3, with 14 bases in between. Indicated time point: newly diagnosed GD, antithyroid drugs for less than 3 months. Making the TCR library involved RNA that had been extracted from PBMCs. These data were also filed under a second study, of T cells in Graves' hyperthyroidism and ophthalmopathy.

The chain employs TRBV6-1 and TRBJ1-2; D may be TRBD1 (5 bases). Sequencing was performed on peripheral blood mononuclear cells (PBMCs), taken at new diagnosis, from a patient treated with antithyroid drugs. The receptor was isolated from a woman aged 40 to 49 with Graves disease. The CDR3 loop reads CASRTQVGDYGYTF. The CDR3 DNA follows: TGTGCCAGCAGGACCCAGGTGGGGGACTATGGCTACACCTTC.